These 25 T cell receptor beta chains came from one sample sequenced in a study of T cell clonotyping in hematopoietic cell transplantation. TCRdb keeps only in-frame clones here, not all; method: immunoSEQ multiplex PCR. The sample records around 5,700 clones, around nine tenths being singletons. Sequencing was performed on peripheral blood mononuclear cells, taken 100 days after allogeneic stem cell transplant. These receptors were collected from a female patient aged 45-65 years who had an allogeneic stem cell transplant from an unrelated donor, so T cells may come from the graft donor. Some clones in this sample may be carry-over from other donors' samples.

This sequence joins TRBV7-6 and TRBJ2-7, with 7 bases matching TRBD1. This CDR3 is built from 14 residues. The germline V gene encodes CDR1 SGHVS and CDR2 FNYEAQ. J lost 4 bases, V lost 5 bases, and 8 bases had no gene match. The CDR3 loop is CASSQGDREYEQYF. CDR3 nucleotides: TGTGCCAGCAGCCAAGGGGACAGAGAGTACGAGCAGTACTTC.

CDR3 nucleotides: TGTGCCACCAGCAGGCTAGGATACGAGCAGTACTTC. Its protein product is CATSRLGYEQYF. The rearrangement uses TRBV15 and TRBJ2-7; the D is unclear. Germline assignment: CDR1 LNHNV and CDR2 YYDKDF (reference sequence). Trimming took 3 bases from V and 4 from J, leaving 7 bases between them. The CDR3 totals 12 residues.

A few counts support this clone. The chain joins TRBV19 to TRBJ2-2, with D hard to call. V was shortened by 5 bases and J by 6 bases, with 16 bases between the two germline ends. Germline V gene data show CDR1 as LNHDA and CDR2 as SQIVND (reference sequence). The CDR3 extends over 15 amino acids. CDR3 sequence (DNA): TGTGCCAGTAGTCTCTTAAGGGAAATTCCCGGGGAGCTGTTTTTT. This sequence encodes CASSLLREIPGELFF.

This clone was counted once. The chain uses TRBV19 and TRBJ1-2; D is ambiguous. V was shortened by 4 bases and J by 5 bases, with 11 bases between the two germline ends. The CDR3 covers 13 residues. The germline gives CDR1 LNHDA, CDR2 SQIVND (reference sequence). The CDR3 sequence is CASSTFGPYGYTF. CDR3 DNA sequence: TGTGCCAGTAGTACCTTTGGGCCTTATGGCTACACCTTC.

The gene calls are TRBV6-5 and TRBJ2-3, with TRBD2 matching over 7 bases. Germline V lookup: CDR1 MNHEY, CDR2 SVGAGI. The J segment lost 0 bases and the V segment lost 4 bases, leaving 7 bases of the junction unmatched. The CDR3 extends over 16 amino acids. The CDR3: CASSLRGFSSTDTQYF. The CDR3 coding sequence is TGTGCCAGCAGTTTGCGGGGGTTTTCTAGCACAGATACGCAGTATTTT.

The chain links TRBV7-7 to TRBJ1-3; TRBD1 might be the D (5 bases). Trimming took 11 bases from V and 7 from J, leaving 12 bases between them. Looked up from germline, CDR1 is SSHAT and CDR2 is FNYEAQ (reference sequence). The CDR3 runs 11 residues. In DNA, the CDR3 is TGTGCCCTGGGGTCAGGGAACACCATATATTTT. The encoded protein is CALGSGNTIYF. The entire variable domain, with the rest obtained from reference TRBV7-7 and TRBJ1-3, is as follows: GAGVSQSPRYKVTKRGQDVTLRCDPISSHATLYWYQQALGQGPEFLTYFNYEAQPDKSGLPSDRFSAERPEGSISTLTIQRTEQRDSAMYRCALGSGNTIYFGEGSWLTVV.

The chain employs TRBV2 and TRBJ1-2; possibly TRBD1 for D (6 bases). Germline assignment: CDR1 SNHLY and CDR2 FYNNEI. The CDR3 has 13 residues. The V end lost 5 bases, the J end lost 2 bases, and 9 bases lay between the germline ends. The CDR3 region is CASSSTGNYGYTF. In DNA form, the CDR3 reads TGTGCCAGCAGTTCAACAGGGAACTATGGCTACACCTTC.

The chain links TRBV6-9 to TRBJ1-2; D ambiguous. Trimming stripped 6 bases from V and 4 bases from J, with 6 bases between. Germline V CDR1 and CDR2: MNHGY, SVAAGI. CDR3 length: 11 amino acids. CDR3 bases: TGTGCCAGCAGGCTACCCTATGGCTACACCTTC. It translates to CASRLPYGYTF.

This sequence joins TRBV5-4 and TRBJ2-2; unclear D gene. Trimming took 1 base from V and 7 from J, leaving 5 bases between them. The CDR3 runs to 12 residues. Germline values: CDR1 SGHNT, CDR2 YYREEE (reference sequence). The CDR3 reads CASSLPGGELFF. DNA of the CDR3: TGTGCCAGCAGCTTGCCTGGCGGGGAGCTGTTTTTT.

This clone was recorded once. The V and J genes are TRBV19 and TRBJ2-7; D unclear. CDR1 LNHDA and CDR2 SQIVND come from the germline V gene (reference sequence). Trimming stripped 3 bases from V and 3 bases from J, with 9 bases between. This CDR3 is built from 13 residues. The CDR3 DNA reads TGTGCCAGTAGTATCGGGTCTTTCTACGAGCAGTACTTC. This encodes CASSIGSFYEQYF.

The chain links TRBV6-5 to TRBJ1-6; TRBD1 is a possible D gene (6 bases). The CDR3 length is 15 residues. The V end was cut by 3 bases, the J end by 10 bases, with 16 bases between. Germline assignment: CDR1 MNHEY and CDR2 SVGAGI. CDR3 amino acids: CASSYSPQGRSPLHF. In DNA, the CDR3 is TGTGCCAGCAGTTATTCACCACAGGGCCGCTCACCCCTCCACTTT.

V gene TRBV5-1 combines with J gene TRBJ2-6, with a possible D match to TRBD1 (5 bases). This CDR3 is built from 17 residues. The germline V gene has CDR1 SGHRS and CDR2 YFSETQ. Trimming shortened V by 0 bases and J by 4 bases, and 14 bases separated the two germline ends. CDR3 nucleotide sequence: TGCGCCAGCAGCTTGGATTTCAGGGTCACGGGGGCCAACGTCCTGACTTTC. This gives the protein CASSLDFRVTGANVLTF.

V usage is TRBV2 and J usage is TRBJ1-1, with D maybe TRBD1 (5 bases). This CDR3 region has 15 residues. Germline V gene data show CDR1 as SNHLY and CDR2 as FYNNEI. Trimming pared 8 bases from V and 6 bases from J, leaving 22 bases between. The DNA for the CDR3 is TGTGCCAGCTCCCCCGTGGTGGCAGGGTTCTCTGAAGCTTTCTTT. This codes for CASSPVVAGFSEAFF.

V gene TRBV7-2 combines with J gene TRBJ2-2; possibly TRBD1 for D (6 bases). The CDR3 consists of 14 residues. Trimming shortened V by 5 bases and J by 1 base, and 8 bases separated the two germline ends. Germline V gene sequence: CDR1 SGHTA, CDR2 FQGNSA. CDR3 in DNA: TGTGCCAGCAGCAGACAGGTGAACACCGGGGAGCTGTTTTTT. Its protein is CASSRQVNTGELFF.

J is TRBJ2-2 and V is TRBV29-1; TRBD2 matches 12 bases. Losses at the gene ends were 4 bases for V and 5 bases for J; bases not matched to a gene: 11. This CDR3 is built from 17 residues. Germline-derived CDR1 and CDR2 are SQVTM and ANQGSEA. CDR3 in amino acids: CSVAGTVTSGRTGELFF. The CDR3 region has the DNA TGCAGCGTTGCTGGGACCGTTACTAGCGGGAGGACCGGGGAGCTGTTTTTT.

This clone has just a few counts. This chain joins TRBV6-4 and TRBJ2-6, with 9 bases fitting TRBD1. The CDR3 is 18 amino acids. The V gene's germline CDR1 is MRHNA and CDR2 SNTAGT. V lost 4 bases to trimming and J lost 4 bases; unmatched junction nucleotides: 11. The CDR3 DNA reads TGTGCCAGCAGTGGGCCTTCCGGGACAGGGTTAGGGGCCAACGTCCTGACTTTC. The encoded protein is CASSGPSGTGLGANVLTF.

Regarding this clone: Mismatch with germline at one junction end may stem from a read error. This chain connects TRBV10-2 to TRBJ1-2; D is possibly TRBD1 (6 bases). CDR3 length: 14 amino acids. Germline V gene data show CDR1 as WSHSY and CDR2 as SAAADI. The CDR3, as DNA: TGCGCCAGCATTCCCAGCGGGGACAACTTTGGCTACACCTTC. Protein: CASIPSGDNFGYTF.

V and J are TRBV2 and TRBJ2-5, with D possibly matching TRBD1 (6 bases). V was cut by 10 bases and J by 4 bases, with 10 bases left in between. This CDR3 has 11 residues. CDR1 and CDR2 (germline): SNHLY, FYNNEI. The CDR3 protein is CATEGGETQYF. The DNA for the CDR3 is TGTGCCACCGAAGGGGGAGAGACCCAGTACTTC.

The genes are TRBV19 and TRBJ2-2, with 10 bases matching TRBD2. Trimming cost V 3 bases and J 6 bases; bases outside gene matches: 4. Germline V gene data show CDR1 as LNHDA and CDR2 as SQIVND (reference sequence). The CDR3 totals 15 residues. CDR3 DNA: TGTGCCAGTAGTATCGCAAGCGGGGGGGCCGGGGAGCTGTTTTTT. Protein sequence: CASSIASGGAGELFF.

J is TRBJ1-2 and V is TRBV5-1; a possible D gene is TRBD1 (6 bases). The V end was cut by 4 bases, the J end by 4 bases, with 17 bases between. The CDR3 spans 15 residues. The germline gives CDR1 SGHRS, CDR2 YFSETQ. In DNA, the CDR3 is TGCGCCAGCAGCCCCTCGGGACACCAACTCTATGGCTACACCTTC. The encoded protein is CASSPSGHQLYGYTF. The whole variable domain, filled in from reference TRBV5-1 and TRBJ1-2, reads KAGVTQTPRYLIKTRGQQVTLSCSPISGHRSVSWYQQTPGQGLQFLFEYFSETQRNKGNFPGRFSGRQFSNSRSEMNVSTLELGDSALYLCASSPSGHQLYGYTFGSGTRLTVV.

The genes are TRBV29-1 and TRBJ2-2; D not resolved. Trimming removed 1 base at V and 6 bases at J, with 3 bases between. The CDR3 totals 11 residues. The germline CDR1 and CDR2 sequences are SQVTM and ANQGSEA. CDR3 loop: CSVEVAGELFF. In DNA, the CDR3 is TGCAGCGTTGAAGTGGCCGGGGAGCTGTTTTTT.

This chain connects TRBV9 to TRBJ2-3, with 11 bases that match TRBD1. The CDR3 contains 19 residues. Germline V gene lookup returns CDR1 SGDLS and CDR2 YYNGEE. Trimming took 0 bases from V and 0 from J; bases not matched to a gene: 9. The CDR3 DNA reads TGTGCCAGCAGCGTAGTCGGGACAGGGGGAGGAATAAGCACAGATACGCAGTATTTT. Translating gives CASSVVGTGGGISTDTQYF.

The rearrangement uses TRBV6-1 and TRBJ1-1; D not certain. CDR3 length: 13 amino acids. Trimming removed 5 bases at V and 3 bases at J, with 10 bases between. Germline V gene sequence: CDR1 MNHNS, CDR2 SASEGT. The CDR3 DNA is TGTGCCAGCAGTACAGAGTGGCACACTGAAGCTTTCTTT. Translation gives CASSTEWHTEAFF.

The genes are TRBV30 and TRBJ2-5; D is perhaps TRBD2 (6 bases). Looked up from germline, CDR1 is GTSNPN and CDR2 is SVGIG (reference sequence). The CDR3 extends over 13 amino acids. Between the trimmed V and J ends, which lost 3 bases and 4 bases, there was a span of 12 bases. CDR3 sequence: CAWSVGGRETQYF. The CDR3 DNA reads TGTGCCTGGAGCGTCGGGGGACGAGAGACCCAGTACTTC.

V and J are TRBV14 and TRBJ1-4; D might be TRBD1 (5 bases). The CDR3 is 13 residues long. From germline, CDR1 is SGHDN and CDR2 FVKESK. Trimming removed 0 bases from V and 7 bases from J, with 6 bases in between. The CDR3 here is CASSQDRGEKLFF. As DNA, the CDR3 is TGTGCCAGCAGCCAAGATAGGGGTGAAAAACTGTTTTTT.